Listed below are T cell receptor beta chains from one sample, sequenced in a study of identical twins. TCRdb used MiXCR to reprocess the 5' RACE reads, holding one entry per CDR3 protein. The table shows around 1.7 million distinct CDR3 sequences, with about 31% occurring only once. Sample: cord blood. These receptors were obtained from a newborn girl in good health. CDR3s include the opening cysteine and the closing phenylalanine or tryptophan. Each record gives: D gene, clone size, J gene, CDR3 length, V gene, CDR3 protein, CDR3 DNA. A D gene is named only where the DNA matches it firmly. Not every row has a clone size; where given, it reads once, few, many or a size class.

>TRBD1|NA|TRBJ1-1|17|TRBV5-5
CASSLVLGQGANTEAFF
TGTGCCAGCAGCTTGGTTCTCGGACAGGGGGCGAACACTGAAGCTTTCTTT
>NA|NA|TRBJ2-3|19|TRBV6-5
CASSYQNYKGSYSTDTQYF
TGTGCCAGCAGTTACCAGAATTATAAAGGGTCCTATAGCACAGATACGCAGTATTTT
>NA|NA|TRBJ1-5|16|TRBV7-8
CASGLIRGGSNQPQHF
TGTGCCAGCGGCTTAATTCGGGGAGGGAGCAATCAGCCCCAGCATTTT
>TRBD2|many|TRBJ2-7|13|TRBV3-1
CASSRLAGYEQYF
TGTGCCAGCAGCCGACTAGCGGGGTACGAGCAGTACTTC
>NA|NA|TRBJ2-5|18|TRBV18
CASPRTDLLASSYNEQYF
TGTGCCAGCCCACGTACTGACTTATTAGCCAGCTCCTACAATGAGCAGTACTTC
>NA|NA|TRBJ2-3|13|TRBV7-2
CASSVQTMDTQYF
TGTGCCAGCAGCGTACAGACGATGGATACGCAGTATTTT
>TRBD2|few|TRBJ2-3|16|TRBV6-1
CASSLSAGASTDTQYF
TGTGCCAGCAGTCTATCAGCGGGGGCGAGCACAGATACGCAGTATTTT
>TRBD1|NA|TRBJ1-1|15|TRBV4-1
CASSQVGRGGTEAFF
TGCGCCAGCAGCCAAGTTGGCAGGGGGGGCACTGAAGCTTTCTTT
>TRBD1|NA|TRBJ1-6|14|TRBV3-1
CASRPGQSNSPLHF
TGTGCCAGCAGACCGGGACAGTCCAATTCACCCCTCCACTTT
>TRBD2|many|TRBJ2-7|14|TRBV29-1
CSVAGGLSSYEQYF
TGCAGCGTTGCGGGGGGGTTAAGCTCCTACGAGCAGTACTTC
>NA|NA|TRBJ1-1|16|TRBV13
CASSLGSPVRNTEAFF
TGTGCCAGCAGCTTAGGTTCACCGGTGCGGAACACTGAAGCTTTCTTT
>NA|few|TRBJ1-1|12|TRBV12-3/TRBV12-4
CASRPSRGRAFF
TGTGCCAGCAGACCCAGTCGGGGAAGAGCTTTCTTT
>NA|NA|TRBJ1-4|14|TRBV6-1
CASSDRTRNEKLFF
TGTGCCAGCAGTGACAGGACCCGGAATGAAAAACTGTTTTTT
>NA|NA|TRBJ2-7|14|TRBV20-1
CSARRAEGYNEQYF
TGCAGTGCTAGACGAGCGGAGGGCTACAATGAGCAGTACTTC
>TRBD2|many|TRBJ2-3|15|TRBV4-2
CASSQGGLAADTQYF
TGTGCCAGCAGCCAAGGAGGACTAGCGGCGGATACGCAGTATTTT
>TRBD2|NA|TRBJ2-1|12|TRBV25-1
CASNGRYNEQFF
TGTGCCAGCAACGGGAGGTACAATGAGCAGTTCTTC
>NA|NA|TRBJ1-1|14|TRBV20-1
CSARKGAENTEAFF
TGCAGTGCTAGAAAGGGAGCCGAGAACACTGAAGCTTTCTTT
>TRBD2|NA|TRBJ2-1|15|TRBV11-2
CASSPSGSIPNEQFF
TGTGCCAGCAGCCCTAGCGGGAGCATCCCCAATGAGCAGTTCTTC
>TRBD1|few|TRBJ1-2|14|TRBV29-1
CSVNLGTGDYGYTF
TGCAGCGTTAATCTCGGGACAGGGGACTATGGCTACACCTTC
>NA|NA|TRBJ1-6|16|TRBV4-2
CASNDQGSSYDSPLHF
TGTGCCAGCAACGACCAGGGGAGCTCCTATGATTCACCCCTCCACTTT
>TRBD2|NA|TRBJ2-5|14|TRBV29-1
CSVERLAGRNEQYF
TGCAGCGTTGAAAGGCTAGCGGGGCGCAATGAGCAGTACTTC
>TRBD1|few|TRBJ1-2|16|TRBV10-2
CASSPGTASLGYGYTF
TGCGCCAGCAGTCCCGGGACAGCGTCCCTGGGCTATGGCTACACCTTC
>TRBD2|few|TRBJ2-1|13|TRBV5-1
CASSFERGVEQFF
TGCGCCAGCAGCTTTGAGCGGGGGGTTGAGCAGTTCTTC